A single sample gave rise to the 13 T cell receptor beta chains below, sequenced in a study of response to subunit inactivated influenza vaccine. MiXCR was run by TCRdb on the RT-PCR reads, yielding one entry per CDR3 protein. The sample lists 290,000 or so distinct CDR3 sequences, roughly 22% seen once, with about a tenth in the top ten. This specimen consisted of PBMCs from blood, obtained about 20 months after vaccination. These receptors originate from a man aged 45-69 years who received an inactivated influenza vaccine.

This clonotype was found many times. The chain couples TRBV20-1 to TRBJ2-7, with 10 nucleotides matching TRBD2. V lost 0 bases and J lost 5; bases outside the gene matches: 7. CDR1 and CDR2 from the germline V gene are DFQATT and SNEGSKA (reference sequence). This CDR3 has 15 residues. CDR3 DNA sequence: TGCAGTGCTAGAGATCCTAGACTAGCGGGCGACGAGCAGTACTTC. Protein sequence: CSARDPRLAGDEQYF.

In this sample, this clonotype turned up many times. The rearrangement uses TRBV5-1 and TRBJ2-7, with D perhaps TRBD1 or TRBD2 (6 bases each). Trimming stripped 0 bases from V and 3 bases from J, with 16 bases between. CDR1 is SGHRS and CDR2 is YFSETQ in the germline V gene. CDR3 length equals 16 residues. CDR3 sequence reads: CASSLGGAHTLYEQYF. CDR3 nucleotides: TGCGCCAGCAGCTTGGGGGGGGCACACACCCTCTACGAGCAGTACTTC.

The chain carries TRBV20-1 and TRBJ2-1; TRBD2 is a possible D gene (5 bases). The CDR3 has 14 residues. V lost 3 bases and J 0 bases, leaving 9 bases between the germline ends. Germline V CDR1 and CDR2: DFQATT, SNEGSKA (reference sequence). As DNA, the CDR3 is TGCAGTGCTAGCGGGATCCTCTCCTACAATGAGCAGTTCTTC. It codes for CSASGILSYNEQFF.

The rearrangement joins TRBV29-1 to TRBJ2-5; D not resolved. Per germline, CDR1 SQVTM and CDR2 ANQGSEA. Trimming took 1 base from V and 4 from J, leaving 10 bases between them. The CDR3 consists of 13 residues. DNA for the CDR3: TGCAGCGTTGAAGGGAACTGGGGAGAGACCCAGTACTTC. Translating it yields CSVEGNWGETQYF.

The rearrangement joins TRBV4-2 to TRBJ1-4; the D gene is possibly TRBD1 (6 bases). Trimming cost V 4 bases and J 8 bases, with 20 bases left between them. This CDR3 spans 16 amino acids. Germline-derived CDR1 and CDR2 are LGHNA and YNFKEQ. The CDR3 protein is CASSPGRGRGEEKLFF. The DNA of the CDR3 is TGTGCCAGCAGCCCAGGCAGGGGCAGGGGAGAAGAAAAACTGTTTTTT.

V and J are TRBV5-1 and TRBJ1-2, with a tentative D call TRBD1 (5 bases). With 4 bases removed from V and 4 bases from J, the gap between germline ends came to 11 bases. This CDR3 is built from 13 residues. In germline, CDR1 is SGHRS, CDR2 YFSETQ. The DNA for the CDR3 is TGCGCCAGCAGCGCGGACACTGGCTATGGCTACACCTTC. Its translation is CASSADTGYGYTF.

This clonotype turned up a few times. The V call is TRBV4-2, the J call TRBJ2-1; the match to TRBD2 covers 11 bases. Per germline, CDR1 LGHNA and CDR2 YNFKEQ. The CDR3 length is 19 residues. The junction had 15 bases not matched to a gene; V was cut back by 1 base and J by 7 bases. CDR3 in DNA: TGTGCCAGCAGCCAAGTGGCTCTAGCGGGAGGAGGTTTAAAGAATGAGCAGTTCTTC. This gives the protein CASSQVALAGGGLKNEQFF.

The genes are TRBV11-2 and TRBJ2-7; D may be TRBD1 or TRBD2 (5 bases each). CDR3 length: 14 amino acids. The germline gives CDR1 SGHAT, CDR2 FQNNGV. V lost 7 bases to trimming and J lost 5 bases, with 18 bases between them. For the CDR3, the DNA is TGTGCCAGCACCCGGGACGGACTCTTGGACGAGCAGTACTTC. Its translation: CASTRDGLLDEQYF.

This clonotype was recorded a few times. The chain joins TRBV6-1 to TRBJ2-1, with D possibly matching TRBD1 (6 bases). CDR1 is MNHNS, CDR2 SASEGT, per germline. This CDR3 spans 16 amino acids. Trimming left V 5 bases short and J 3 bases short, with 17 bases between. The CDR3: CASSPLWGHRYNEQFF. CDR3 DNA sequence: TGTGCCAGCAGTCCACTTTGGGGACACCGCTACAATGAGCAGTTCTTC.

Many counts were recorded for this clonotype. V gene TRBV5-1 combines with J gene TRBJ1-1; weak D call: TRBD1 (6 bases). V gave up 1 base and J gave up 0 bases, with 7 bases separating them. CDR3 length: 14 residues. Germline assignment: CDR1 SGHRS and CDR2 YFSETQ. The CDR3 nucleotides are TGCGCCAGCAGCTTGAGGGACATGAACACTGAAGCTTTCTTT. Translated: CASSLRDMNTEAFF. Full variable domain (outside the CDR3, taken from reference TRBV5-1 and TRBJ1-1): KAGVTQTPRYLIKTRGQQVTLSCSPISGHRSVSWYQQTPGQGLQFLFEYFSETQRNKGNFPGRFSGRQFSNSRSEMNVSTLELGDSALYLCASSLRDMNTEAFFGQGTRLTVV.

The chain recombines TRBV11-2 with TRBJ1-2; D gene uncertain. V lost 8 bases to trimming and J lost 3 bases, with 10 bases between them. Germline-derived CDR1 and CDR2 are SGHAT and FQNNGV. CDR3 size: 12 residues. The CDR3 coding sequence is TGTGCCAGCTCCCGGGTCTACTATGGCTACACCTTC. Encoded protein: CASSRVYYGYTF.

The chain uses TRBV7-2 and TRBJ2-7; D unclear. The CDR3 is 12 amino acids. Germline V gives CDR1 SGHTA, CDR2 FQGNSA. V was clipped by 2 bases and J by 6 bases, with 8 bases between them. CDR3 nucleotide sequence: TGTGCCAGCAGCTTACCTCACACCGAGCAGTACTTC. Protein sequence: CASSLPHTEQYF.

This clonotype came up a few times. The chain uses TRBV7-7 and TRBJ2-3; TRBD2 aligns across 10 bases. The length of the CDR3 is 15 residues. Germline V CDR1 and CDR2: SSHAT, FNYEAQ (reference sequence). Losses at the gene ends were 3 bases for V and 8 bases for J; bases not matched to a gene: 8. CDR3 loop: CASSLLAGDQATQYF. In nucleotides, the CDR3 is TGTGCCAGCAGCTTGCTAGCGGGGGACCAGGCTACGCAGTATTTT.